This T cell receptor (beta chain) is from a study of human T cells and chemical hapten exposure. Study results and caveats: While controls formed fewer of them, expanded TCRs formed significantly more large CDR3 similarity clusters. No alteration of TCRs above 1 in 1000 frequency was seen with DPC sensitization.

Points on this clonotype: Its antigen is not identified.

TCRdb ran MiXCR on the RACE reads and lists one entry per CDR3 protein. The sample holds about 120,000 distinct CDR3 sequences, around an eighth seen once. From germline, CDR1 is DFQATT and CDR2 SNEGSKA (reference sequence). The CDR3 spans 11 residues. V dropped 7 bases and J dropped 4 bases, with 11 bases sitting between them. Time point denoted: pre-sensitization, week 0. Treatment here: therapeutic diphenylcyclopropenone sensitization with weekly scalp DPC. The material was whole blood, obtained in connection with sensitization to the hapten diphenylcyclopropenone (DPC). The V and J genes are TRBV20-1 and TRBJ2-7, with D tentatively TRBD1 (5 bases). This clonotype was sampled from a woman aged 18-29 years with alopecia areata. Some clones in this sample may be carry-over from other donors' samples. CDR3 sequence (DNA): TGCAGTGTACAGGCCCAATACGAGCAGTACTTC. Its protein is CSVQAQYEQYF.